Following are 23 T cell receptor beta chains from one sample sequenced in a study of cytomegalovirus exposure and HLA in healthy donors. Both 60 Vbeta primers and 13 Jbeta primers went into the PCR. Clones were sequenced by immunoSEQ multiplex PCR, and TCRdb holds only the in-frame ones, with some missing. The data contain around 150,000 clones, approximately 71% of them seen just once; the ten biggest clones take up 2% to 2.5%. What was sequenced was PBMCs. These receptors all stem from a man younger than 45 in good health and CMV-seronegative.

V and J are TRBV11-3 and TRBJ2-3; the D gene is possibly TRBD1 (6 bases). V lost 5 bases to trimming and J lost 2 bases, with 17 bases between them. Germline CDR1 reads SGHNT; CDR2 reads YENEEA. This CDR3 spans 16 amino acids. The CDR3: CASSAGSDSFTDTQYF. The CDR3 nucleotides read TGTGCCAGCAGCGCAGGATCGGACAGCTTCACAGATACGCAGTATTTT.

The gene calls are TRBV28 and TRBJ1-2, with TRBD1 as a possible D gene (5 bases). V was shortened by 6 bases and J by 11 bases, with 19 bases between the two germline ends. The CDR3 totals 13 residues. Germline lookup yields CDR1 MDHEN and CDR2 SYDVKM. Here the CDR3 DNA reads TGTGCCAGCAGCCCTACCAGGCTGGGGCGGTACACCTTC. Residues: CASSPTRLGRYTF.

This clone was observed a handful of times. The J gene is TRBJ1-1, the V gene TRBV6-1, with D perhaps matching TRBD1 (5 bases). The CDR3 sequence is 14 residues long. Germline CDR1 MNHNS, CDR2 SASEGT. The V and J ends lost 7 bases and 0 bases respectively, with 12 bases between them. CDR3 nucleotides: TGTGCCAGCACCCGAGGAGGGGTGAACACTGAAGCTTTCTTT. Translation gives CASTRGGVNTEAFF.

This clone showed up just once. This rearrangement joins TRBV7-3 to TRBJ2-7, with 7 positions matching TRBD1. CDR1 and CDR2 (germline): SGHTA, FQGTGA. The length of the CDR3 is 15 residues. J lost 6 bases, V lost 2 bases, and 10 bases had no gene match. CDR3: CASSLVDRAQTEQYF. The CDR3, as DNA: TGTGCCAGCAGCTTAGTTGACAGGGCCCAAACCGAGCAGTACTTC.

The chain couples TRBV5-6 to TRBJ2-5, with D possibly being TRBD2 (6 bases). CDR1 and CDR2 from the germline V gene are SGHDT and YYEEEE. The CDR3 length is 13 residues. Trimming shortened V by 2 bases and J by 6 bases, and 11 bases separated the two germline ends. DNA of the CDR3: TGTGCCAGCAGCTTAACGGGAGACCAGACCCAGTACTTC. Translation: CASSLTGDQTQYF.

This rearrangement joins TRBV27 to TRBJ2-7; 8 nucleotides line up with TRBD1. Losses at the gene ends were 3 bases for V and 7 bases for J; bases not matched to a gene: 8. The CDR3 sequence is 14 residues long. Germline CDR1 MNHEY, CDR2 SMNVEV (reference sequence). CDR3: CASSFRGPFREQYF. Here the CDR3 DNA reads TGTGCCAGCAGTTTCAGGGGGCCGTTTAGAGAGCAGTACTTC.

The chain carries TRBV7-3 and TRBJ1-1; 8 bases map to TRBD1. The germline gives CDR1 SGHTA, CDR2 FQGTGA. The CDR3 contains 14 residues. V was pared by 5 bases and J by 4 bases, with 6 bases of the junction left unmatched. The CDR3 reads CASSPDRGITEAFF. The CDR3 nucleotides are TGTGCCAGCAGCCCTGACAGGGGTATCACTGAAGCTTTCTTT.

The chain uses TRBV29-1 and TRBJ1-2; unclear D gene. The CDR3 has 11 residues. V dropped 7 bases and J dropped 8 bases, with 14 bases sitting between them. Looked up from germline, CDR1 is SQVTM and CDR2 is ANQGSEA. The CDR3 sequence: CSGRYSGGYTF. In DNA, the CDR3 is TGCAGCGGCCGCTACAGCGGAGGCTACACCTTC.

J is TRBJ1-5 and V is TRBV10-2, with TRBD1 identical over 7 bases. There are 15 residues in the CDR3. The ends lost 0 bases at V and 1 base at J; junction bases unmatched: 0. CDR1 and CDR2 (germline): WSHSY, SAAADI. The CDR3 nucleotides are TGCGCCAGCAGTGAGTCGACAGGGAGCAATCAGCCCCAGCATTTT. The encoded protein is CASSESTGSNQPQHF.

The V call is TRBV20-1, the J call TRBJ1-5; TRBD1 might be the D (5 bases). There are 11 residues in the CDR3. The germline gives CDR1 DFQATT, CDR2 SNEGSKA (reference sequence). V was clipped by 7 bases and J by 5 bases, with 9 bases between them. The CDR3 DNA sequence: TGCAGTGTGATCAGGGATCAGCCCCAGCATTTT. Its translation: CSVIRDQPQHF.

V and J are TRBV11-1 and TRBJ2-7; 13 nucleotides align to TRBD2. Germline-derived CDR1 and CDR2 are SGHAT and FQDESV (reference sequence). Germline trimming cut 4 bases from V and 7 bases from J; bases unmatched to any gene: 4. The CDR3 sequence is 14 residues long. The chain's CDR3 is CASSSGLAGREQYF. The CDR3 DNA is TGTGCCAGCAGCTCGGGACTAGCGGGACGGGAGCAGTACTTC.

The rearrangement links TRBV6-5 to TRBJ1-4; TRBD1 aligns across 9 bases. The CDR3 totals 14 residues. V gave up 5 bases and J gave up 8 bases; unmatched junction bases: 6. CDR1 MNHEY and CDR2 SVGAGI come from the germline V gene. CDR3 region: CASSRRDREEKLFF. The DNA of the CDR3 is TGTGCCAGCAGTCGCCGGGACAGGGAAGAAAAACTGTTTTTT.

This rearrangement joins TRBV5-1 to TRBJ2-7, with 7 positions matching TRBD2. Germline V gene data show CDR1 as SGHRS and CDR2 as YFSETQ. The trim removed 0 bases at V and 5 bases at J, leaving 5 bases unmatched. The CDR3 sequence is 14 residues long. CDR3 region: CASSLVGGSHEQYF. The DNA of the CDR3 is TGCGCCAGCAGCTTGGTGGGCGGGAGTCACGAGCAGTACTTC. Full variable domain (missing parts from reference TRBV5-1 and TRBJ2-7): KAGVTQTPRYLIKTRGQQVTLSCSPISGHRSVSWYQQTPGQGLQFLFEYFSETQRNKGNFPGRFSGRQFSNSRSEMNVSTLELGDSALYLCASSLVGGSHEQYFGPGTRLTVT.

J is TRBJ2-6 and V is TRBV5-1; 11 nucleotides agree with TRBD1. J gave up 2 bases and V 0 bases, and 4 bases lay outside the gene matches. The germline V gene encodes CDR1 SGHRS and CDR2 YFSETQ. CDR3 size: 18 residues. The chain's CDR3 is CASSLVWTGGAGANVLTF. Here the CDR3 DNA reads TGCGCCAGCAGCTTGGTCTGGACAGGGGGCGCTGGGGCCAACGTCCTGACTTTC. The full variable domain, completed using reference TRBV5-1 and TRBJ2-6, is KAGVTQTPRYLIKTRGQQVTLSCSPISGHRSVSWYQQTPGQGLQFLFEYFSETQRNKGNFPGRFSGRQFSNSRSEMNVSTLELGDSALYLCASSLVWTGGAGANVLTFGAGSRLTVL.

The J gene is TRBJ2-7, the V gene TRBV9; maybe TRBD2 (5 bases). The germline V and J ends were trimmed by 4 bases and 5 bases, with 16 bases remaining between them. The germline CDR1 and CDR2 sequences are SGDLS and YYNGEE. The CDR3 is 14 residues long. The CDR3 DNA follows: TGTGCCAGCAGCCCCCCCGGTGGACTGCACGAGCAGTACTTC. Protein product: CASSPPGGLHEQYF.

This chain links TRBV5-4 with TRBJ2-3; 10 bases agree with TRBD2. The CDR3 has 15 amino acids. V gave up 5 bases and J gave up 1 base; unmatched junction bases: 4. Per germline, CDR1 SGHNT and CDR2 YYREEE (reference sequence). The CDR3 reads CASSLAGVGTDTQYF. In DNA form, the CDR3 reads TGTGCCAGCAGTCTAGCGGGGGTGGGCACAGATACGCAGTATTTT.

A remark on this clone: Other nucleotide sequences in the sample specify the same CDR3. This chain links TRBV27 with TRBJ2-3; tentative D call: TRBD1 (6 bases). Germline V CDR1 and CDR2: MNHEY, SMNVEV (reference sequence). The CDR3 has 12 amino acids. Between the trimmed V and J ends, which lost 6 bases and 8 bases, there was a span of 12 bases. The CDR3 reads CASRAGGGTQYF. The CDR3 nucleotides read TGTGCCAGCAGGGCTGGGGGCGGTACGCAGTATTTT.

This sequence joins TRBV10-2 and TRBJ2-7; TRBD1 matches 9 bases. The CDR3 has 13 residues. CDR1 WSHSY and CDR2 SAAADI come from the germline V gene. The V and J ends lost 4 bases and 6 bases, in that order; junction bases with no gene match: 4. CDR3 coding DNA: TGCGCCAGCAGTGGCTACAGGGGGCTCGAGCAGTACTTC. Protein product: CASSGYRGLEQYF.

The genes are TRBV18 and TRBJ1-2; the match to TRBD1 covers 10 bases. Trimming took 0 bases from V and 6 from J; bases not matched to a gene: 1. Germline V gene data show CDR1 as KGHSH and CDR2 as LQKENI. The CDR3 length is 14 residues. The CDR3 region is CASSPPGTGDGYTF. The DNA of the CDR3 is TGTGCCAGCTCACCACCCGGGACAGGGGATGGCTACACCTTC.

Notes on this clone: At one end the junction does not follow the germline gene, possibly because of a read error. V usage is TRBV6-4 and J usage is TRBJ2-2; TRBD1 matches at 7 bases. CDR3 size: 14 residues. In germline, CDR1 is MRHNA, CDR2 SNTAGT. The CDR3 DNA is TGTGCCAATCACAACCGGGACAGTAAAGGGGTGCTGTTTTTT. It yields the protein CANHNRDSKGVLFF.

The V call is TRBV28, the J call TRBJ1-2, with 10 bases identical to TRBD1. V dropped 6 bases and J dropped 4; count of bases not matched to a gene: 5. Germline assignment: CDR1 MDHEN and CDR2 SYDVKM. The CDR3 extends over 14 amino acids. The CDR3: CASRTGTGAYGYTF. The CDR3 bases are TGTGCCAGCAGGACCGGGACAGGGGCCTATGGCTACACCTTC.

The chain combines TRBV28 with TRBJ2-2; 7 bases map to TRBD1. The CDR3 extends over 15 amino acids. Germline loops: CDR1 MDHEN, CDR2 SYDVKM. J lost 0 bases, V lost 6 bases, and 4 bases had no gene match. CDR3 in amino acids: CASRTGQPNTGELFF. DNA of the CDR3: TGTGCCAGCAGAACGGGACAGCCGAACACCGGGGAGCTGTTTTTT.

The V call is TRBV4-2, the J call TRBJ1-5; D unclear. The CDR3 is 18 residues long. From germline, CDR1 is LGHNA and CDR2 YNFKEQ. The V gene lost 2 bases and the J gene lost 2 bases, with 19 bases spanning the gap. CDR3 protein: CASSQLWKTEKGNQPQHF. The CDR3 region has the DNA TGTGCCAGCAGCCAATTGTGGAAAACAGAGAAGGGCAATCAGCCCCAGCATTTT.